The following is a TCR beta chain sequence with its context. Its target is not known. This entry is derived from a study of cytomegalovirus exposure and HLA in healthy donors. Study-wide findings and caveats: A later analysis found that most CMV-associated TCR beta chains appeared HLA-restricted. Overall, around 160 TCR beta chains were annotated as cytomegalovirus-associated. The likely explanation for a cluster of highly shared sequence variants was sequencing artifact. Upon later analysis, TCR association rates were observed to vary by HLA locus, being highest for DRB1 and lowest for HLA-C.

Trimming shortened V by 5 bases and J by 2 bases, and 12 bases separated the two germline ends. Germline values: CDR1 SGHTA, CDR2 FQGTGA. This CDR3 is built from 15 residues. The study ran its PCR with 60 Vbeta and 13 Jbeta primers. Assay used: immunoSEQ multiplex PCR; TCRdb lists only in-frame clones, some missing. The sample holds about 140,000 clones, around 80% seen once. The sample was PBMCs. The chain is built from TRBV7-3 and TRBJ2-2; possible D gene TRBD1, 5 bases. This clonotype was obtained from a female donor in good health and CMV-seropositive. DNA for the CDR3: TGTGCCAGCAGCCCTGACCGGACAAACACCGGGGAGCTGTTTTTT. The encoded protein is CASSPDRTNTGELFF.